This TCR beta chain was sequenced for a study of CD8 T cells in Susac syndrome. General study results and limits: The authors acknowledged that the study's TCR sequencing and HLA analysis involved relatively few individuals.

As regards this clonotype: Its target is unknown.

Reverse transcription of roughly 0.45 to 1 ug RNA used random hexamers. Via MiXCR, TCRdb re-called the immunoSEQ multiplex PCR reads, giving one row per CDR3 protein. The repertoire holds 100,000 to 150,000 distinct CDR3 sequences, around 95% seen once, with approximately 0.2% in the top ten. The length of the CDR3 is 14 residues. Trimming cost V 4 bases and J 8 bases, with 15 bases left between them. Per the germline V gene, CDR1 is MNHEY and CDR2 is SMNVEV (reference sequence). The sequencing input was CD8+ T cells from PBMCs. The source is a human donor with Susac syndrome. The gene calls are TRBV27 and TRBJ2-1, with D perhaps matching TRBD2 (5 bases). CDR3 sequence reads: CASSSSLLRDEQFF. The CDR3 bases are TGTGCCAGCAGTTCTAGCCTCTTACGGGATGAGCAGTTCTTC.